The entry that follows covers one T cell receptor (beta chain) sequence. Its antigen is currently unknown. PCR employed 60 Vbeta and 13 Jbeta primers. Libraries were prepared by immunoSEQ multiplex PCR; TCRdb keeps only in-frame clonotypes and omits some of them. The sample has 150,000 to 200,000 clones, roughly 80% seen once. The record originates from a study of cytomegalovirus exposure and HLA in healthy donors. Study details: Genetic ancestry analysis placed around 76% of the 400 or so donors that were genotyped in the Caucasian-associated cluster. Study results and caveats: What was likely a sequencing artifact was a cluster of highly shared sequence variants. Some 150 TCR beta chains were listed as cytomegalovirus-associated.

The CDR3 runs to 13 residues. Trimming left V 5 bases short and J 8 bases short, with 15 bases between. The germline CDR1 and CDR2 sequences are SGHAT and FQNNGV. This clonotype originated in a female donor in good health and CMV-seronegative. Sequencing used PBMCs. This rearrangement joins TRBV11-2 to TRBJ1-2; a possible D gene is TRBD1 (6 bases). For the CDR3, the DNA is TGTGCCAGCAGCGTGGCAACAGGGAGCGGCTACACCTTC. It translates to CASSVATGSGYTF.